These 2 T cell receptor beta chains were all obtained from the same sample, sequenced in a study of blood T cell repertoires in COVID-19. Clones were sequenced by immunoSEQ multiplex PCR, and TCRdb holds only the in-frame ones, with some missing. The sample has roughly 99,000 clones; almost 85% are singletons. The specimen sequenced was peripheral blood. These receptors were obtained from a human donor in a cohort sampled during active COVID-19.

The chain recombines TRBV28 with TRBJ2-2, with 7 positions matching TRBD1. After removal of 7 bases from V and 1 base from J, the junction contained 9 bases not matched to a gene. Germline CDR1 and CDR2: MDHEN and SYDVKM. The CDR3 length is 16 residues. DNA of the CDR3: TGTGCCAGCATCCAAGGGGGCAGGGAGAACACCGGGGAGCTGTTTTTT. Protein sequence: CASIQGGRENTGELFF.

The V and J genes are TRBV27 and TRBJ2-3, with D possibly being TRBD2 (6 bases). CDR3 length: 19 residues. V lost 3 bases to trimming and J lost 0 bases, with 22 bases between them. The germline V gene encodes CDR1 MNHEY and CDR2 SMNVEV (reference sequence). In DNA form, the CDR3 reads TGTGCCAGCAGTTTTCTAGGTAGCGGTGGGATCGCTAGCACAGATACGCAGTATTTT. As protein: CASSFLGSGGIASTDTQYF.